This T cell receptor beta chain was captured in a study of cytomegalovirus exposure and HLA in healthy donors (dated by TCRdb to 2016 to 2017). For context, the study as a whole: An earlier analysis of under 600 of the donors reported more than 250 Gb of sequence data and approximately 110 million unique TCR beta sequences from 150 million to 200 million T cells. Genome-wide SNP genotypes for about three fifths of the 666 donors were used in a later genetic analysis, which treated that subset as a discovery cohort. Along with the roughly 610-subject first cohort, a separate validation cohort of over 90 different subjects was used. The study used immunosequencing to profile the T cell repertoires of 600 to 850 subjects and linked those repertoires to cytomegalovirus serostatus. To study patterns of TCR occurrence, a later analysis re-analyzed previously published TCR beta repertoires from around 700 donors and added high-resolution HLA genotyping. In an earlier analysis of over 550 of the donors, high-throughput TCR beta sequencing was used to judge whether each TCR beta V gene segment behaved as functional or pseudogenic. The study aimed to test whether cataloging public T cell receptors could reveal signatures of past pathogen exposure. The genetic ancestry cluster associated with self-reported Caucasian donors included roughly 84% of the roughly 380 genotyped donors. In the later analysis, no new phenotypic data were used to find candidate immune exposures; instead, reliance was placed on TCR beta sequences and their occurrence across donors. The number of typed donors differed by locus: 629-630 for A, B, C, DRB1 and DQB1; some 500 for DQA1; around 610 for DPA1; and around 470 for DPB1. Both class I and class II loci were covered by HLA typing, at four-digit resolution. To predict cytomegalovirus infection status, the study combined high-throughput TCR immunosequencing, statistical association of individual TCRs with disease status, and machine learning. Among about 400 genotyped donors of the cohort, an average of about 240,000 unique TCR beta nucleotide sequences was sequenced per donor, of which about 19% were non-productive. A handful of DR-DQ haplotypes were treated as single units for association and clustering because of strong linkage in the cohort. Donor age, sex, ethnicity and CMV serostatus were compiled alongside the repertoire data. An early release covering just under 650 HLA-typed donors comprised roughly 300 gigabases of sequencing data and around 80 million unique TCR sequences. All discovery cohort repertoires had been generated on a single sequencing platform. Summary of the overall study and its limitations: In a later analysis, most CMV-associated TCR beta chains were found to appear HLA-restricted, with HLA associations seemingly driven largely by CMV exposure. Sequencing depth was assumed to be roughly uniform across donors in the presence/absence analyses, though that assumption may not hold. A later genetic analysis reported fewer N-insertions in productive TCRs among donors in an Asian-associated ancestry cluster than the approximately 700-donor mean. The study listed 150 to 200 TCR beta chains as associated with cytomegalovirus. Several of the top co-occurrence clusters appeared to be linked to parvovirus B19, influenza, CMV and Epstein-Barr virus, according to a later analysis. Broadly in line with IMGT annotations, most TCR beta V segments showed up in productive rearrangements about 87% or about 30% of the time in an earlier analysis of around 600 of the donors. Because HLA typing was missing for some donors at each locus, association tests included only the typed subset. When HLA alleles, especially DR and DQ, strongly co-occurred, TCR associations were difficult to assign to individual alleles. In a later analysis, the rate of TCR association differed among HLA loci, with DRB1 alleles having the most associated TCRs and HLA-C alleles having the fewest. A later genetic analysis associated a missense DCLRE1C variant with V-gene and J-gene trimming of TCR beta chains, and an independent cohort replicated the association. It was suggested by the authors that the approach could potentially be generalized to other disease states and immunological phenotypes. In a later analysis, HLA-associated TCR beta chains showed more clonal expansion and lower generation probabilities than non-associated chains that were equally common. The cohort was sequenced for TCR beta chains only, and without alpha or paired-chain data the features that could be detected were limited. The only immune exposure information available for the cohort was CMV serostatus. Correlated functional status among segregating V segments might be attributable to linkage disequilibrium, but an unknown experimental factor could not be ruled out. A further reported finding was that TCR beta sequences accurately predicted the HLA-A and HLA-B alleles for most subjects in the first cohort. Most TCR sequences were seen in very few donors, while some public TCRs were found in many individuals. Three of the identified cytomegalovirus-associated TCR beta chains were confirmed in vitro to be specific for cytomegalovirus antigens. Some IMGT-functional V segments, including TRBV6-2 and TRBV6-3, could not be told apart with the 87-base-pair reads, so those segments were excluded. The classifier was reported to diagnose cytomegalovirus status with high specificity and sensitivity in both the original and validation cohorts. In a later analysis, 15,000 to 20,000 TCR beta sequences were associated with specific HLA alleles at a false discovery rate of 0.05. Over 15 rarely observed V segments, including chromosome 9 orphons, were excluded from the earlier analysis of about 500 of the donors because counts were too low. The sequencing pipeline was judged likely to have produced a cluster of highly shared sequence variants as a technical artifact.

V lost 8 bases and J lost 10 bases, and the count of bases not matched to a germline gene is 10. The CDR3 covers 15 residues, taking in both the cysteine and the phenylalanine. Solely the CDR3 DNA is kept, with 45 bases framed from the first base. CDR1 and CDR2 are drawn from the germline V gene: LGHNA, YNFKEQ. The cohort consisted of 670 or so healthy bone marrow donors. All cohort members were sampled while nominally healthy, although unrecorded immune exposures were likely present. The donor tested CMV seropositive and was one of the 289 seropositive cohort members. A peripheral blood sample was provided by each donor, and peripheral blood mononuclear cells were used for TCR beta sequencing. The Qiagen DNeasy Blood Extraction Kit was used to extract genomic DNA from the blood cell samples. Receptors were amplified or captured by the immunoSEQ multiplex PCR assay. A mixture of 60 forward primers for TCR Vbeta segments and 13 reverse primers for TCR Jbeta segments was used in the multiplex PCR. The CDR3 region of rearranged TCR beta genes was amplified from genomic DNA with a multiplex PCR assay. The amplified TCR beta libraries were sequenced on the Illumina HiSeq System as 87-base-pair reads. Under the source paper's analysis protocol: In a later analysis, 70 million to 95 million unique TCR beta chains were counted across the 500 to 850 repertoires, and around 10 million of these chains were shared by at least two donors. A nearest-neighbor algorithm error-corrected the raw reads and collapsed the reads into unique sequences, merging closely related sequences to remove PCR and sequencing errors. CDR3 sequences were aligned to IMGT reference sequences to assign V, D and J gene segments. Each retained sequence needed at least a six-nucleotide match to both a V gene segment and a J gene segment. Rearrangements were classified as productive when the CDR3 lacked stop codons and remained in frame with V and J, and all other rearrangements were classified as non-productive. CDR3 was defined by IMGT convention, running from the second conserved V-encoded cysteine to the conserved J-encoded phenylalanine. In an earlier analysis of more than 550 of the donors, sequences lacking an unambiguous match to a single V gene segment were excluded. An earlier analysis of fewer than 750 of the donors classified V segments as functional when productive rearrangements were above 56.7% and as segregating when the standard deviation between donors was above 5%. To diagnose cytomegalovirus status from the catalog of TCR beta chain sequences, a statistical classification framework was built. In a later analysis, V and J genes were assigned by comparing TCR nucleotide sequences against IMGT/GENE-DB human TR gene sequences. The TCRdist pipeline was used in a later analysis to assign CDR3 sequences and most-parsimonious VDJ recombination scenarios. In a later analysis, every TCR beta chain was defined by the combination of its CDR3 amino acid sequence and its V-gene family, and reads without a unique V-gene family were dropped. In a later analysis, several hundred highly shared, low-generation-probability nucleotide sequences were removed to address suspected cross-contamination and a sequencing artifact. In a later analysis, a clonal expansion index was calculated for each public chain from normalized within-repertoire ranks of inferred template counts. A later analysis computed generation probabilities with a VDJ recombination model fitted to out-of-frame rearrangements, and checked the results against IGoR. In a later analysis, hypergeometric tests were used to score TCR-TCR, TCR-HLA and TCR-CMV co-occurrence, with a repertoire-size bias correction applied to TCR pairs. In a later analysis, false discovery rates were estimated by permuting HLA or CMV assignments 20 times. In a later analysis, co-occurring TCRs were grouped using DBSCAN, and TCRdist sequence similarity was added for clustering within HLA-allele-positive subsets. For co-occurrence clustering, repertoires with fewer than 30,000 or more than 120,000 public chains were excluded, along with five or six repertoires with anomalous nucleotide sharing. In TCRdb, the immuneACCESS table is reduced to in-frame sequences with V and J assigned. These tables do not hold every clone; where another copy was compared, an unresolved V gene accounts for under half, and the others remain unexplained. D and trimming were read from the DNA, whereas the V and J calls and clone size are those reported in that table. This sample holds some 140,000 clones; around 83% were observed only once. The top ten clones comprise approximately 1.2% of the sample.

About this clone itself: No cognate antigen has been identified for it. It has no much larger one-base neighbor in the sample; base qualities were not kept.

Input material: PBMCs. The rearranged chain carries TRBV4-2 and TRBJ2-1, and 14 bases in between align with TRBD2. This TCR derives from a male donor in good health and CMV-seropositive. The sequenced DNA is TGTGCCAGCCCCACCGGGACTAGCGGGAGTAGGGAGCAGTTCTTC. Protein translation: CASPTGTSGSREQFF.